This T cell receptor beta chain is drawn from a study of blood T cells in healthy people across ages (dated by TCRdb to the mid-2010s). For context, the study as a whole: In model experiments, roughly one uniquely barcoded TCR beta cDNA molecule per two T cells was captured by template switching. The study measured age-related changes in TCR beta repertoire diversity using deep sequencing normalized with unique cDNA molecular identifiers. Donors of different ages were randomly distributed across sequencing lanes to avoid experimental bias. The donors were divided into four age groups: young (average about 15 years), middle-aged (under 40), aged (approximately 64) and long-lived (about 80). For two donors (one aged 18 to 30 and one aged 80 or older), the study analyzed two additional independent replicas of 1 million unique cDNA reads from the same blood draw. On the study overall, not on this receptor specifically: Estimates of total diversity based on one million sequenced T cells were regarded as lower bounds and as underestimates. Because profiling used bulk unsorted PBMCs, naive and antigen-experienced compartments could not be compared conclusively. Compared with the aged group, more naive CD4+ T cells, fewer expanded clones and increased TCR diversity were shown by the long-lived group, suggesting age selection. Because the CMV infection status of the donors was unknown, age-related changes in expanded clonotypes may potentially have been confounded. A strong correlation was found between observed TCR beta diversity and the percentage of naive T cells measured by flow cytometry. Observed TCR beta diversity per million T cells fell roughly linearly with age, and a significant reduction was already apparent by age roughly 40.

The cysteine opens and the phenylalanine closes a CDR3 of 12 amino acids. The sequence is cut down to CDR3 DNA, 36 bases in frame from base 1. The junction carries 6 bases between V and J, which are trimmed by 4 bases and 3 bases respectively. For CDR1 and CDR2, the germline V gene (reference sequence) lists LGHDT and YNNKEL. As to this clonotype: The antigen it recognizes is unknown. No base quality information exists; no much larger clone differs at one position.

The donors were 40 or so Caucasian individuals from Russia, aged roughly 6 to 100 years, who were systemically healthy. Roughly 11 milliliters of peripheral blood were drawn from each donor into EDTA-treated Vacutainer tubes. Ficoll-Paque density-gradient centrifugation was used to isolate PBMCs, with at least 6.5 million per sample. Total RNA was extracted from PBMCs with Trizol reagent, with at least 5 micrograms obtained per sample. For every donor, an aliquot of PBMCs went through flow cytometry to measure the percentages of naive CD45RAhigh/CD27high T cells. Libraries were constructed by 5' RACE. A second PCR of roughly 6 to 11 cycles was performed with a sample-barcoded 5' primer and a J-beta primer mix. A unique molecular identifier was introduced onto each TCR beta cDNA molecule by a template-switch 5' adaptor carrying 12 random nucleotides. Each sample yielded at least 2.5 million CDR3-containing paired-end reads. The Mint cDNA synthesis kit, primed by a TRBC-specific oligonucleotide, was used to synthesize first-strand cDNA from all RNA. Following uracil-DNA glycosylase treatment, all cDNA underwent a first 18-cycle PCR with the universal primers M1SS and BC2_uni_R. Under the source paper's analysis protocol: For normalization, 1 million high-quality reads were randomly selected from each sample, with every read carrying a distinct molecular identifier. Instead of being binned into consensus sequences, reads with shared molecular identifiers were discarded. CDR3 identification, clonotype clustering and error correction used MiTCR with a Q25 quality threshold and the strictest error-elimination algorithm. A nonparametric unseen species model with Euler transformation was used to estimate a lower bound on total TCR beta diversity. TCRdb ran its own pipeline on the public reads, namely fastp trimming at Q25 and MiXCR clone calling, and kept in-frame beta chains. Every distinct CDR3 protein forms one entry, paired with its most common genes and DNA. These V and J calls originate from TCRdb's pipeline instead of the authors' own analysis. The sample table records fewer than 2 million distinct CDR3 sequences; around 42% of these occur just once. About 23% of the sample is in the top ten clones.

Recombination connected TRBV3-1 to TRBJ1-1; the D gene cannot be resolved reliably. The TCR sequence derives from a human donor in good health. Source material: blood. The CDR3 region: CASSLQYTEAFF. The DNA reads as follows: TGTGCCAGCAGCCTACAGTACACTGAAGCTTTCTTT.